The source of this T cell receptor beta chain is a study of blood T cell repertoires in COVID-19. Overall study context: PBMCs, B-cell-depleted T cells, or T cells were the source of the cDNA or gDNA that made up the material.

Assay used: immunoSEQ multiplex PCR; TCRdb lists only in-frame clones, some missing. The sample includes a few hundred thousand clones, roughly 88% seen only once; the top ten take roughly 7%. As for this clone: The germline gene is not matched at one end of the junction; a read error may be the cause.

The TCR originated in a woman in her twenties or thirties who had recovered from COVID-19. The material sequenced was peripheral blood.

The CDR3 sequence is CASSLASGGQGTQYF. In nucleotides, the CDR3 is TGTGCCAGCAGCTTGGCTAGCGGGGGCCAAGGGACCCAGTACTTC. V and J are TRBV5-4 and TRBJ2-5, with 10 bases aligning to TRBD2. Germline V gene sequence: CDR1 SGHNT, CDR2 YYREEE (reference sequence). CDR3 length equals 15 residues.